This T cell receptor beta chain was obtained from a study of T cells in Graves' hyperthyroidism and ophthalmopathy. The sample holds a few counts of this clonotype. Amplified TCR beta CDR3 regions came from RNA transcripts. First-round RT-PCR with HTBI primers amplified the TCR CDR3 region. TCRdb called the multiplex PCR reads again in MiXCR, with one record for every CDR3 protein. Of 300,000 to 400,000 distinct CDR3 sequences listed, about 20% are singletons. Source material: blood. This clonotype was sampled from a woman aged 50 to 60 with Graves' hyperthyroidism.

Written as DNA, the CDR3 is TGTGCCAGCAGCTTAGTGGTTCTTCCTGTAAGAAACACCATATATTTT. Protein product: CASSLVVLPVRNTIYF. The chain links TRBV11-2 to TRBJ1-3, with D unresolved. The CDR3 has 16 amino acids. Looked up from germline, CDR1 is SGHAT and CDR2 is FQNNGV. The V end lost 1 base, the J end lost 5 bases, and 15 bases lay between the germline ends. Full variable domain (remainder filled in from reference TRBV11-2 and TRBJ1-3): EAGVAQSPRYKIIEKRQSVAFWCNPISGHATLYWYQQILGQGPKLLIQFQNNGVVDDSQLPKDRFSAERLKGVDSTLKIQPAKLEDSAVYLCASSLVVLPVRNTIYFGEGSWLTVV.